This entry describes one TCR beta chain. Its antigen remains unidentified. This entry comes from a study of cytomegalovirus exposure and HLA in healthy donors. The CDR3 loop spans 17 amino acids. The germline gives CDR1 MGHRA, CDR2 YSYEKL. V shed 6 bases and J 3 bases; nucleotides not matched to a gene: 12. Use of 60 Vbeta and 13 Jbeta primers characterized the PCR. TCRdb's table, derived via immunoSEQ multiplex PCR, lists solely in-frame clones and lacks some. Among about 98,000 clones listed, approximately 80% were seen once. Study-level results: The presence/absence work took it that sequencing depth was about the same across donors. Later analysis found that TCR beta chains associated with HLA were more clonally expanded than other, equally common chains.

The chain has TRBV4-1 and TRBJ2-1; 9 bases map to TRBD2. Specimen: PBMCs. This TCR was recovered from a female donor in good health and CMV-seropositive. Here the CDR3 reads CASRGGSGGNFYNEQFF. Written as DNA, the CDR3 is TGCGCCAGCAGGGGGGGTAGCGGGGGAAATTTCTACAATGAGCAGTTCTTC.